Below are 30 T cell receptor beta chains sequenced from a single sample in a study of blood T cell repertoires in COVID-19. The table came from immunoSEQ multiplex PCR; TCRdb's copy has only in-frame clones and leaves some out. The sample contains 250,000 to 300,000 clones, 90% of which appear only once. The sequenced material came from PBMCs or T cells enriched from blood (not recorded which). The receptors here all came from a woman under 40 who had recovered from COVID-19.

This clone was recorded only once. The V call is TRBV9, the J call TRBJ2-5; 9 bases line up with TRBD2. With V trimmed by 2 bases and J by 5 bases, 13 bases remained unmatched. Germline values: CDR1 SGDLS, CDR2 YYNGEE. This CDR3 region has 17 residues. CDR3 in DNA: TGTGCCAGCAGCGTCTATTTTAGCGGGAGTATACTGGAGACCCAGTACTTC. This translates into CASSVYFSGSILETQYF.

This chain links TRBV6-5 with TRBJ1-5, with TRBD1 matching 7 bases. Per the germline V gene, CDR1 is MNHEY and CDR2 is SVGAGI. The CDR3 spans 13 residues. Unmatched junction bases numbered 4, after V lost 8 bases and J lost 3 bases. Written as DNA, the CDR3 is TGTGCCAGCGAGACAGGGTCCAATCAGCCCCAGCATTTT. As protein: CASETGSNQPQHF.

The chain employs TRBV9 and TRBJ2-1, with 7 bases that match TRBD2. Germline trimming cut 4 bases from V and 4 bases from J; bases unmatched to any gene: 8. Per the germline V gene, CDR1 is SGDLS and CDR2 is YYNGEE. The CDR3 contains 15 residues. CDR3 in amino acids: CASSPSGLIYNEQFF. Here the CDR3 DNA reads TGTGCCAGCAGCCCTTCGGGACTAATTTACAATGAGCAGTTCTTC.

The J gene is TRBJ2-2, the V gene TRBV24-1, with D perhaps TRBD2 (6 bases). Germline CDR1 reads KGHDR; CDR2 reads SFDVKD. Trimming pared 3 bases from V and 0 bases from J, leaving 13 bases between. The CDR3 covers 17 residues. The CDR3 nucleotides are TGTGCCACCAGTGATATGTCTAGCGCCTCGAACACCGGGGAGCTGTTTTTT. Amino acid sequence: CATSDMSSASNTGELFF.

The CDR3: CAWSAALGSSGGGYTF. CDR3 sequence (DNA): TGTGCCTGGAGTGCCGCTCTAGGTTCGTCGGGCGGGGGCTACACCTTC. The chain carries TRBV30 and TRBJ1-2; no clear D gene. CDR1 and CDR2 (germline): GTSNPN, SVGIG (reference sequence). The V end was cut by 1 base, the J end by 8 bases, with 23 bases between. CDR3 length: 16 residues.

This clone was seen just once. The chain carries TRBV5-4 and TRBJ1-2, with 7 bases aligning to TRBD1. The length of the CDR3 is 13 residues. Losses at the gene ends were 5 bases for V and 8 bases for J; bases not matched to a gene: 9. Germline assignment: CDR1 SGHNT and CDR2 YYREEE (reference sequence). Here the CDR3 reads CASSLDRDIGYTF. DNA of the CDR3: TGTGCCAGCAGTCTTGACAGGGACATCGGCTACACCTTC.

As for this clone: Other DNA sequences in the same sample also yield this CDR3. The chain links TRBV28 to TRBJ2-2, with a tentative D call TRBD1 (5 bases). The CDR3 is made up of 13 amino acids. The V gene's germline CDR1 is MDHEN and CDR2 SYDVKM. Trimming removed 1 base at V and 6 bases at J, with 6 bases between. In nucleotides, the CDR3 is TGTGCCAGCAGTTTATTAGGGGCCGGGGAGCTGTTTTTT. As protein: CASSLLGAGELFF.

Regarding this clone: Other DNA sequences in this sample translate to the same CDR3. The chain employs TRBV7-2 and TRBJ2-5; 9 bases match TRBD1. Trimming at V came to 4 bases and at J to 2 bases, leaving 2 bases not matched to a gene. The CDR3 loop spans 14 amino acids. Germline-derived CDR1 and CDR2 are SGHTA and FQGNSA. This chain's CDR3 is CASSSGQGQETQYF. In nucleotides, the CDR3 is TGTGCCAGCAGCTCGGGACAGGGTCAAGAGACCCAGTACTTC.

The chain combines TRBV6-5 with TRBJ2-1, with 7 bases matching TRBD1. The CDR3 covers 12 residues. The V segment lost 4 bases and the J segment 10 bases; nucleotides outside the gene matches: 4. CDR1 and CDR2 from the germline V gene are MNHEY and SVGAGI. Here the CDR3 DNA reads TGTGCCAGCAGTTCCGGGACAGTCGAGCAGTTCTTC. This encodes CASSSGTVEQFF.

This sequence joins TRBV30 and TRBJ2-5, with unresolved D. Germline CDR1 is GTSNPN and CDR2 is SVGIG (reference sequence). The length of the CDR3 is 12 residues. V lost 2 bases to trimming and J lost 3 bases, with 7 bases between them. The CDR3 sequence is CAWSLIEETQYF. CDR3 nucleotides: TGTGCCTGGAGTTTAATTGAAGAGACCCAGTACTTC.

This clone was recorded once. The V gene is TRBV19, the J gene TRBJ2-7; D may be TRBD1 (6 bases). There are 14 residues in the CDR3. Germline V gene data show CDR1 as LNHDA and CDR2 as SQIVND (reference sequence). Trimming took 4 bases from V and 3 from J, leaving 13 bases between them. The CDR3 reads CASSTDRTIYEQYF. CDR3 DNA: TGTGCCAGTAGTACCGACAGGACGATCTACGAGCAGTACTTC. The whole variable domain, remainder taken from reference TRBV19 and TRBJ2-7, is DGGITQSPKYLFRKEGQNVTLSCEQNLNHDAMYWYRQDPGQGLRLIYYSQIVNDFQKGDIAEGYSVSREKKESFPLTVTSAQKNPTAFYLCASSTDRTIYEQYFGPGTRLTVT.

CDR3 loop: CASSPGLYYEQYF. For the CDR3, the DNA is TGCGCCAGCAGCCCGGGACTCTACTACGAGCAGTACTTC. This chain uses TRBV4-3 with TRBJ2-7; TRBD2 is a possible D gene (6 bases). Germline V gene lookup returns CDR1 LGHNA and CDR2 YSLEER. This CDR3 comprises 13 residues. Trimming left V 4 bases short and J 3 bases short, with 10 bases between.

V usage is TRBV9 and J usage is TRBJ2-2; D gene unclear. The germline V gene encodes CDR1 SGDLS and CDR2 YYNGEE. The germline V and J ends were trimmed by 2 bases and 1 base, with 9 bases remaining between them. There are 15 residues in the CDR3. The CDR3 here is CASSVGVLNTGELFF. The CDR3 coding sequence is TGTGCCAGCAGCGTGGGCGTACTGAACACCGGGGAGCTGTTTTTT. Complete variable domain (other parts from reference TRBV9 and TRBJ2-2): DSGVTQTPKHLITATGQRVTLRCSPRSGDLSVYWYQQSLDQGLQFLIQYYNGEERAKGNILERFSAQQFPDLHSELNLSSLELGDSALYFCASSVGVLNTGELFFGEGSRLTVL.

The chain joins TRBV10-1 to TRBJ2-7, with no clear D. Trimming stripped 1 base from V and 3 bases from J, with 4 bases between. Germline CDR1 WNHNN, CDR2 SYGVQD (reference sequence). The CDR3 has 12 amino acids. This CDR3 reads CASSEFNYEQYF. The CDR3 DNA reads TGCGCCAGCAGTGAGTTTAACTACGAGCAGTACTTC.

The rearrangement joins TRBV9 to TRBJ1-5; D uncertain. Trimming took off 0 bases at V and 4 bases at J, with 8 bases between the two ends. The CDR3 loop spans 14 amino acids. Germline V gene sequence: CDR1 SGDLS, CDR2 YYNGEE. This CDR3 reads CASSVEGGNQPQHF. CDR3 nucleotides: TGTGCCAGCAGCGTAGAGGGAGGGAATCAGCCCCAGCATTTT.

The V call is TRBV12-5, the J call TRBJ2-7; weak D call: TRBD1 (6 bases). The CDR3 has 14 residues. Germline-derived CDR1 and CDR2 are LGHNT and FRNRAP. V was shortened by 3 bases and J by 4 bases, with 13 bases between the two germline ends. The CDR3 here is CASGLGAGAYEQYF. CDR3 sequence (DNA): TGTGCTAGTGGTTTAGGGGCAGGGGCGTACGAGCAGTACTTC. The full variable domain, its missing parts supplied by reference TRBV12-5 and TRBJ2-7, is DARVTQTPRHKVTEMGQEVTMRCQPILGHNTVFWYRQTMMQGLELLAYFRNRAPLDDSGMPKDRFSAEMPDATLATLKIQPSEPRDSAVYFCASGLGAGAYEQYFGPGTRLTVT.

The chain has TRBV10-3 and TRBJ1-5; TRBD1 matches 10 bases. Germline CDR1 and CDR2: ENHRY and SYGVKD. The ends lost 4 bases at V and 2 bases at J; junction bases unmatched: 8. The CDR3 runs 17 residues. The CDR3 region is CAISAGTGVVGNQPQHF. In DNA, the CDR3 is TGTGCCATCAGTGCGGGGACAGGGGTGGTGGGCAATCAGCCCCAGCATTTT.

The chain employs TRBV7-2 and TRBJ2-7; D not certain. The V end lost 1 base, the J end lost 1 base, and 8 bases lay between the germline ends. The CDR3 extends over 14 amino acids. Germline V gene data show CDR1 as SGHTA and CDR2 as FQGNSA. The CDR3 loop is CASSLVAGSYEQYF. The CDR3, as DNA: TGTGCCAGCAGCTTAGTTGCAGGTTCCTACGAGCAGTACTTC. The variable domain in full, with the rest retrieved from reference TRBV7-2 and TRBJ2-7, is GAGVSQSPSNKVTEKGKDVELRCDPISGHTALYWYRQSLGQGLEFLIYFQGNSAPDKSGLPSDRFSAERTGGSVSTLTIQRTQQEDSAVYLCASSLVAGSYEQYFGPGTRLTVT.

V is TRBV7-2 and J is TRBJ1-2; 7 bases match TRBD1. The germline V gene encodes CDR1 SGHTA and CDR2 FQGNSA. Unmatched junction bases numbered 9, after V lost 5 bases and J lost 12 bases. There are 12 residues in the CDR3. CDR3 region: CASSPGQRLNTF. The CDR3 nucleotides read TGTGCCAGCAGCCCGGGACAGAGACTGAACACCTTC. The whole variable domain, remainder taken from reference TRBV7-2 and TRBJ1-2, is GAGVSQSPSNKVTEKGKDVELRCDPISGHTALYWYRQSLGQGLEFLIYFQGNSAPDKSGLPSDRFSAERTGGSVSTLTIQRTQQEDSAVYLCASSPGQRLNTFGSGTRLTVV.

The chain has TRBV28 and TRBJ2-1, with 10 bases that match TRBD2. The V gene's germline CDR1 is MDHEN and CDR2 SYDVKM. V gave up 3 bases and J gave up 8 bases; unmatched junction bases: 4. This CDR3 is built from 14 residues. The CDR3 spells CASSFSGRADEQFF. The CDR3 nucleotides read TGTGCCAGCAGTTTCAGCGGGAGGGCGGATGAGCAGTTCTTC.

As DNA, the CDR3 is TGTGCCAGCAGTGACTCGTCGGCAGGCACGCAGTATTTT. This gives the protein CASSDSSAGTQYF. V and J are TRBV6-4 and TRBJ2-3; D not resolved. Germline CDR1 is MRHNA and CDR2 is SNTAGT. The V and J ends lost 0 bases and 9 bases respectively, with 10 bases between them. This CDR3 is 13 amino acids long.

The genes are TRBV7-2 and TRBJ2-7; D is unclear. Germline V lookup: CDR1 SGHTA, CDR2 FQGNSA. Trimming cost V 0 bases and J 4 bases, with 7 bases left between them. This CDR3 is built from 13 residues. DNA for the CDR3: TGTGCCAGCAGCTTAGCCCGAGGTTACGAGCAGTACTTC. Translating gives CASSLARGYEQYF.

The V and J genes are TRBV7-9 and TRBJ2-2; 9 bases align to TRBD2. Trimming at V came to 1 base and at J to 3 bases, leaving 3 bases not matched to a gene. CDR3 length: 16 residues. CDR1 is SEHNR, CDR2 FQNEAQ, per germline (reference sequence). As DNA, the CDR3 is TGTGCCAGCAGCTTAGGAGCGGGAGGCGACACCGGGGAGCTGTTTTTT. Protein product: CASSLGAGGDTGELFF. The full variable domain, rest sourced from reference TRBV7-9 and TRBJ2-2, is DTGVSQNPRHKITKRGQNVTFRCDPISEHNRLYWYRQTLGQGPEFLTYFQNEAQLEKSRLLSDRFSAERPKGSFSTLEIQRTEQGDSAMYLCASSLGAGGDTGELFFGEGSRLTVL.

This chain links TRBV7-2 with TRBJ2-7, with a possible D match to TRBD2 (6 bases). The CDR3 extends over 13 amino acids. Germline V gives CDR1 SGHTA, CDR2 FQGNSA. Trimming stripped 5 bases from V and 4 bases from J, with 12 bases between. The CDR3 sequence is CASSGGVGYEQYF. In nucleotides, the CDR3 is TGTGCCAGCAGCGGCGGGGTGGGGTACGAGCAGTACTTC.

The rearrangement joins TRBV4-3 to TRBJ2-2, with 8 bases lining up with TRBD1. The V gene's germline CDR1 is LGHNA and CDR2 YSLEER. J gave up 7 bases and V 4 bases, and 2 bases lay outside the gene matches. The CDR3 is 13 amino acids. CDR3: CASSLGTGGELFF. CDR3 sequence (DNA): TGCGCCAGCAGCCTCGGGACAGGCGGGGAGCTGTTTTTT.

The genes are TRBV7-8 and TRBJ1-5; the D gene is possibly TRBD1 (5 bases). Trimming took 1 base from V and 2 from J, leaving 9 bases between them. The CDR3 has 15 residues. Germline V gene sequence: CDR1 SGHVS, CDR2 FQNEAQ. CDR3 coding DNA: TGTGCCAGCAGCTTAGTAGGGGCGGGCAATCAGCCCCAGCATTTT. Translating gives CASSLVGAGNQPQHF.

The genes are TRBV7-2 and TRBJ2-4, with 8 positions matching TRBD2. CDR3 length equals 17 residues. The V gene's germline CDR1 is SGHTA and CDR2 FQGNSA. With 2 bases clipped from V and 1 base from J, the junction kept 7 bases outside the gene matches. The CDR3 DNA reads as TGTGCCAGCAGCTTAACAAGTAGCGGGATGGCCAAAAACATTCAGTACTTC. Encoded protein: CASSLTSSGMAKNIQYF.

The genes are TRBV2 and TRBJ1-3, with 7 positions matching TRBD1. With 5 bases clipped from V and 0 bases from J, the junction kept 7 bases outside the gene matches. The CDR3 sequence is 16 residues long. Per the germline V gene, CDR1 is SNHLY and CDR2 is FYNNEI. CDR3 region: CASSIRTGSSGNTIYF. Here the CDR3 DNA reads TGTGCCAGCAGTATTCGGACAGGATCCTCTGGAAACACCATATATTTT. Complete variable domain (other parts from reference TRBV2 and TRBJ1-3): EPEVTQTPSHQVTQMGQEVILRCVPISNHLYFYWYRQILGQKVEFLVSFYNNEISEKSEIFDDQFSVERPDGSNFTLKIRSTKLEDSAMYFCASSIRTGSSGNTIYFGEGSWLTVV.

V usage is TRBV5-4 and J usage is TRBJ2-7; D not resolved. CDR3 length: 12 residues. CDR1 is SGHNT, CDR2 YYREEE, per germline (reference sequence). Trimming shortened V by 2 bases and J by 6 bases, and 9 bases separated the two germline ends. CDR3 bases: TGTGCCAGCAGCTTATTCCTCAGCGAGCAGTACTTC. This translates into CASSLFLSEQYF.

The rearrangement links TRBV7-2 to TRBJ2-7, with 11 bases fitting TRBD2. Germline lookup yields CDR1 SGHTA and CDR2 FQGNSA. The length of the CDR3 is 15 residues. V was clipped by 5 bases and J by 2 bases; unmatched bases: 5. This CDR3 is CASSERLAGTYEQYF. CDR3 DNA: TGTGCCAGCAGCGAGCGACTAGCGGGGACCTACGAGCAGTACTTC.